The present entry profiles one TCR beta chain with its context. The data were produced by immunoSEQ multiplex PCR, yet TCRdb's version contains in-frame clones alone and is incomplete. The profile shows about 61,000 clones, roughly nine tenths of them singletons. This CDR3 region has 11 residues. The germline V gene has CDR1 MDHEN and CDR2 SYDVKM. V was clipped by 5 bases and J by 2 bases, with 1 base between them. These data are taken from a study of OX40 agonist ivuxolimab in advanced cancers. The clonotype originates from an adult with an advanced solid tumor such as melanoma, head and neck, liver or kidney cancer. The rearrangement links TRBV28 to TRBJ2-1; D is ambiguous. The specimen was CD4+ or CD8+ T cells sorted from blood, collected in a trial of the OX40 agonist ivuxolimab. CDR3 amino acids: CASSPYNEQFF. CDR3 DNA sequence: TGTGCCAGCAGTCCCTACAATGAGCAGTTCTTC.